A selection of T cell receptor beta chains follows, all from one sample in a study of identical twins. One entry per CDR3 protein, called by TCRdb with MiXCR from the 5' RACE reads. The sample contains about 340,000 distinct CDR3 sequences, about 9% of which appear only once. Sequenced material: naive T cells sorted from blood. All receptors come from a woman aged 50 to 65 in good health. Each CDR3 is given with its conserved first and last residue. The D gene is left open where the match is weak. Not all rows give a size; the values are once, few, many and, for expanded clones, a class.

d_call	clone_size	v_call	j_call	cdr3_nt	cdr3_aa
TRBD1	many	TRBV5-1	TRBJ1-6	TGCGCCAGCAGCTTAGCGAGGGGGCGACCTTCACCCCTCCACTTT	CASSLARGRPSPLHF
-	many	TRBV5-5	TRBJ2-1	TGTGCCAGCAGTTACAGGGAAGGGTCCTACAATGAGCAGTTCTTC	CASSYREGSYNEQFF
-	few	TRBV10-2	TRBJ2-4	TGCGCCAGCAGTGTGACGGGAGAGGGCATTCAGTACTTC	CASSVTGEGIQYF
TRBD2	few	TRBV6-5	TRBJ2-1	TGTGCCAGCAGTTACGGGGCGGGAGGTACCTACAATGAGCAGTTCTTC	CASSYGAGGTYNEQFF
-	-	TRBV12-3/TRBV12-4	TRBJ2-7	TGTGCCAGCAGTTCCCGGGACAAGGGATACTACGAGCAGTACTTC	CASSSRDKGYYEQYF
TRBD2	few	TRBV24-1	TRBJ2-1	TGTGCCACCAGTGACGCGGGAGAGAATGATGAGCAGTTCTTC	CATSDAGENDEQFF
-	few	TRBV27	TRBJ2-3	TGTGCCAGCTACTCAAAACGACTTAGCACAGATACGCAGTATTTT	CASYSKRLSTDTQYF
-	many	TRBV15	TRBJ1-1	TGTGCCACCAGCAGACCTGACAGGTACACTGAAGCTTTCTTT	CATSRPDRYTEAFF
-	many	TRBV4-1	TRBJ2-3	TGCGCCAGCAGCCAAGGAGTCGGAGCAGATACGCAGTATTTT	CASSQGVGADTQYF
-	-	TRBV4-2	TRBJ2-7	TGTGCCAGCAGCCAAGATCCGGGGACCGAGCAGTACTTC	CASSQDPGTEQYF
-	-	TRBV19	TRBJ2-1	TGTGCCAGCAAAGCCCATGAGCAGTTCTTC	CASKAHEQFF
TRBD1	-	TRBV24-1	TRBJ1-5	TGTGCCACCAGTGACCGTCGACAGGGTGGCAATCAGCCCCAGCATTTT	CATSDRRQGGNQPQHF
-	-	TRBV20-1	TRBJ2-3	TGCAGTGCTACCGTCCCTGGCCCTACAGATACGCAGTATTTT	CSATVPGPTDTQYF
-	many	TRBV12-3/TRBV12-4	TRBJ2-1	TGTGCCAGCTCACCCGGAGGGAGCAGCTCCTACAATGAGCAGTTCTTC	CASSPGGSSSYNEQFF
-	-	TRBV19	TRBJ2-1	TGTGCCAGTAGTATAGGAGGGAACAATGAGCAGTTCTTC	CASSIGGNNEQFF
TRBD1	-	TRBV6-5	TRBJ2-7	TGTGCCAGCAGGGCCGGGACAGGGGGCTTCTACGAGCAGTACTTC	CASRAGTGGFYEQYF
TRBD1	few	TRBV12-5	TRBJ2-1	TGTGCTAGTGGTTTGCTCCCCGGGACAGGCTTACACAATGAGCAGTTCTTC	CASGLLPGTGLHNEQFF
-	-	TRBV3-1	TRBJ1-1	TGTGCCAGCAGCCAAAGTGACGGAAGGACTGAAGCTTTCTTT	CASSQSDGRTEAFF
TRBD2	few	TRBV13	TRBJ2-1	TGTGCCAGCAGCAATAGCGGGCCTTCCTACAATGAGCAGTTCTTC	CASSNSGPSYNEQFF
-	many	TRBV2	TRBJ1-1	TGTGCCAGCCTAGGGCAGGAAGACTACCCTTTCTTT	CASLGQEDYPFF
-	few	TRBV12-5	TRBJ2-7	TGTGCTAGTGGTTTGGTACTACCGGGTCAGGGGAAGGTTGTGAACTACGAGCAGTACTTC	CASGLVLPGQGKVVNYEQYF
-	few	TRBV15	TRBJ1-5	TGTGCCACCAGCTCGGGGGACATGAGCAATCAGCCCCAGCATTTT	CATSSGDMSNQPQHF
TRBD1	-	TRBV24-1	TRBJ2-6	TGTGCCACCAGTGATTACAGGGGCTCCGGGGCCAACGTCCTGACTTTC	CATSDYRGSGANVLTF
-	few	TRBV5-1	TRBJ2-7	TGCGCCAGCAGCTACCGGGCAGCCTCCTACGAGCAGTACTTC	CASSYRAASYEQYF
-	-	TRBV2	TRBJ2-1	TGTGCCAGCAACCTGGACTATAACAATGAGCAGTTCTTC	CASNLDYNNEQFF
-	many	TRBV29-1	TRBJ1-4	TGCAGCGTTGGGTCTGGGTTTGGTGAAAAACTGTTTTTT	CSVGSGFGEKLFF
TRBD2	few	TRBV11-2	TRBJ2-3	TGTGCCAGCAGCTTAATAGAAGCGGGAGCGGCAGATACGCAGTATTTT	CASSLIEAGAADTQYF
-	many	TRBV6-5	TRBJ1-4	TGTGCCAGCAGCCTCGGGGGGGGCGCGGGTGAAAAACTGTTTTTT	CASSLGGGAGEKLFF
-	-	TRBV7-9	TRBJ1-1	TGTGCCAGCAGCGAAGGGGCGAACACTGAAGCTTTCTTT	CASSEGANTEAFF
TRBD2	few	TRBV19	TRBJ2-1	TGTGCCAGTAGTATAAGGACTAGCGGGACCTACAATGAGCAGTTCTTC	CASSIRTSGTYNEQFF
TRBD2	few	TRBV6-2/TRBV6-3	TRBJ2-4	TGTGCCAGCAGTCCGAACCAAAGCGGGAGGAGGGCCAAAAACATTCAGTACTTC	CASSPNQSGRRAKNIQYF
-	many	TRBV7-6	TRBJ2-1	TGTGCCAGCAGGGGAACGGTGGGCAATGAGCAGTTCTTC	CASRGTVGNEQFF
-	many	TRBV5-1	TRBJ2-1	TGCGCCAGCGCGGGTAGCCTAGCCGGAGTGGATGAGCAGTTCTTC	CASAGSLAGVDEQFF
TRBD1	few	TRBV29-1	TRBJ2-7	TGCAGCGTTGAAGGACTTAGACAGGGGAAGAATTACGAGCAGTACTTC	CSVEGLRQGKNYEQYF
TRBD2	-	TRBV11-2	TRBJ2-5	TGTGCCAGCAGAATGGGGCGGGAGGGTGAGACCCAGTACTTC	CASRMGREGETQYF
TRBD1	-	TRBV5-4	TRBJ1-4	TGTGCCAGCAGCTTGAAGACAGGGGGCCCTGCAACTAATGAAAAACTGTTTTTT	CASSLKTGGPATNEKLFF
-	many	TRBV4-1	TRBJ1-1	TGCGCCAGCAGCCCCCCCCTTCGGACACCGCACACTGAAGCTTTCTTT	CASSPPLRTPHTEAFF